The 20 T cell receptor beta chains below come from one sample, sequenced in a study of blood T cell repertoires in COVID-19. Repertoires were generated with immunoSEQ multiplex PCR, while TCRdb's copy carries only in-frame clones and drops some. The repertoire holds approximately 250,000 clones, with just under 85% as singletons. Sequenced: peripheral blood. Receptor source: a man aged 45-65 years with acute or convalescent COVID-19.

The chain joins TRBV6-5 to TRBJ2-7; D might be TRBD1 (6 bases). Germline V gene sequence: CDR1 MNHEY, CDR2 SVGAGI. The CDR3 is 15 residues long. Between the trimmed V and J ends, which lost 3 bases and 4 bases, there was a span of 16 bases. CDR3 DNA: TGTGCCAGCAGTTATGACAGGAGGAGGATTTACGAGCAGTACTTC. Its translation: CASSYDRRRIYEQYF.

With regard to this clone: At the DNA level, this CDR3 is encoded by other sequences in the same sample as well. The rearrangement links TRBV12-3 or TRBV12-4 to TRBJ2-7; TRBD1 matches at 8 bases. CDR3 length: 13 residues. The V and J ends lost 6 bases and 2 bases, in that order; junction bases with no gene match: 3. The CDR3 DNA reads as TGTGCCAGCAGACGGACAGGGACCTACGAGCAGTACTTC. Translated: CASRRTGTYEQYF.

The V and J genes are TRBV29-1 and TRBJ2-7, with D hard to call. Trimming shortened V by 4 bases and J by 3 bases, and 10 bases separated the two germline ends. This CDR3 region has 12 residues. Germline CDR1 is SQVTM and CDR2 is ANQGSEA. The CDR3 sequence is CSVVFGSYEQYF. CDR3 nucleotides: TGCAGCGTTGTTTTTGGCAGCTACGAGCAGTACTTC.

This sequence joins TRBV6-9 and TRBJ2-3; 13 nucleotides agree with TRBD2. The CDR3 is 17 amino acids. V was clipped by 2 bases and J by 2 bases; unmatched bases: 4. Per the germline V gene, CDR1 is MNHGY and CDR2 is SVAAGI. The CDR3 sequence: CASSYKGLAGNTDTQYF. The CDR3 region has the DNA TGTGCCAGCAGTTATAAGGGACTAGCGGGGAACACAGATACGCAGTATTTT.

CDR3 amino acids: CSVEDQVVGGELFF. As DNA, the CDR3 is TGCAGCGTTGAAGATCAGGTAGTGGGCGGGGAGCTGTTTTTT. V and J are TRBV29-1 and TRBJ2-2; D remains unclear. The germline V and J ends were trimmed by 0 bases and 7 bases, with 12 bases remaining between them. CDR3 size: 14 residues. The germline V gene has CDR1 SQVTM and CDR2 ANQGSEA.

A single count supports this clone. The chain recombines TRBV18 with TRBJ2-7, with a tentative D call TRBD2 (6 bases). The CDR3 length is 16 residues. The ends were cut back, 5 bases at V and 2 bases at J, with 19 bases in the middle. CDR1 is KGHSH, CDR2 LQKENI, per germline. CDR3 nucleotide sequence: TGTGCCAGCTCAAACTTACTAGCTCCCCGCGCCTACGAGCAGTACTTC. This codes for CASSNLLAPRAYEQYF.

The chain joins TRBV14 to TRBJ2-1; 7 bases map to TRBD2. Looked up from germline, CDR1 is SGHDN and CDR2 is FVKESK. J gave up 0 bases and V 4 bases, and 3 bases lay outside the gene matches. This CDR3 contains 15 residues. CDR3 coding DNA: TGTGCCAGCAGCCGCAGCGGGGACTCCTACAATGAGCAGTTCTTC. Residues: CASSRSGDSYNEQFF.

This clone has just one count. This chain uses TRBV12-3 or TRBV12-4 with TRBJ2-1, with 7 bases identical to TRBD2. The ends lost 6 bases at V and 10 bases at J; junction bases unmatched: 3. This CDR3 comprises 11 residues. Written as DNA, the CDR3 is TGTGCCAGCAGCCTAGCGGAGGAGCAGTTCTTC. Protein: CASSLAEEQFF.

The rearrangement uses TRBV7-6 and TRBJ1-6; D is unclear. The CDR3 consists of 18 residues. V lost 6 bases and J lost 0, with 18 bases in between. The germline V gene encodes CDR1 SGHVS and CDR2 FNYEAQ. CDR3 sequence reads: CASSYDAGRGSYNSPLHF. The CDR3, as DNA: TGTGCCAGCAGTTATGACGCCGGACGGGGCTCCTATAATTCACCCCTCCACTTT. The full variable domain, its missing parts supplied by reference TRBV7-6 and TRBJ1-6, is GAGVSQSPRYKVTKRGQDVALRCDPISGHVSLYWYRQALGQGPEFLTYFNYEAQQDKSGLPNDRFSAERPEGSISTLTIQRTEQRDSAMYRCASSYDAGRGSYNSPLHFGNGTRLTVT.

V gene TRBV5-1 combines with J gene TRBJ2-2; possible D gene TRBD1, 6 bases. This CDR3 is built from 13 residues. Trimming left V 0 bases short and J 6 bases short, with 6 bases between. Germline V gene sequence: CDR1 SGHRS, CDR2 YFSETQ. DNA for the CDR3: TGCGCCAGCAGCTTGGGACAGGCCGGGGAGCTGTTTTTT. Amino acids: CASSLGQAGELFF.

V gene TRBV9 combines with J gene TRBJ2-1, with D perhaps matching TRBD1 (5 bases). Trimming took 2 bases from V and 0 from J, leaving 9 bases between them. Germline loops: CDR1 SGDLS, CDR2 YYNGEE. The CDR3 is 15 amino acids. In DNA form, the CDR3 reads TGTGCCAGCAGCGTGGGGCTTACCTCCTACAATGAGCAGTTCTTC. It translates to CASSVGLTSYNEQFF.

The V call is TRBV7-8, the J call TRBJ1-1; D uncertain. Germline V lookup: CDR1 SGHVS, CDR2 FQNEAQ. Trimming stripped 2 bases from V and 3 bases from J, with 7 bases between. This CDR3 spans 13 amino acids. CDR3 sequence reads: CASSLRVHTEAFF. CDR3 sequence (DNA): TGTGCCAGCAGCTTACGGGTCCACACTGAAGCTTTCTTT.

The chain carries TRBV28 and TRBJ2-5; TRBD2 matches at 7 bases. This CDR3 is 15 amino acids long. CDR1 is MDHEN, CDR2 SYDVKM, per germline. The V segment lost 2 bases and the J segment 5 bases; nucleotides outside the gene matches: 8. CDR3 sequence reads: CASSLRVGRGETQYF. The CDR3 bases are TGTGCCAGCAGTTTAAGGGTAGGGAGGGGTGAGACCCAGTACTTC.

This CDR3 reads CASSSFSGQGEQYF. CDR3 coding DNA: TGTGCCAGCAGTTCTTTCAGCGGGCAAGGGGAGCAGTACTTC. The J gene is TRBJ2-7, the V gene TRBV6-5; weak D call: TRBD2 (6 bases). The CDR3 sequence is 14 residues long. Between the trimmed V and J ends, which lost 4 bases and 7 bases, there was a span of 17 bases. Germline V gene sequence: CDR1 MNHEY, CDR2 SVGAGI.

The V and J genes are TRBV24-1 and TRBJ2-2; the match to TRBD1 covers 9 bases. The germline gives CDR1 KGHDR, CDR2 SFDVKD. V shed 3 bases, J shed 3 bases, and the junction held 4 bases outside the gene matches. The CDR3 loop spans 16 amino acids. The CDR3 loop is CATSDEGQGHTGELFF. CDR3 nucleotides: TGTGCCACCAGTGATGAAGGACAGGGGCACACCGGGGAGCTGTTTTTT.

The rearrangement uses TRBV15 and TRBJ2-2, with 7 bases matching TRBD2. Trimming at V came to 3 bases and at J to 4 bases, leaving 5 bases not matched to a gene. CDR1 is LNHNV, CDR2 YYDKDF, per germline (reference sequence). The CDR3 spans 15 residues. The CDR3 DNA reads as TGTGCCACCAGCAGGGGGGGGTCGAGCACCGGGGAGCTGTTTTTT. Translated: CATSRGGSSTGELFF.

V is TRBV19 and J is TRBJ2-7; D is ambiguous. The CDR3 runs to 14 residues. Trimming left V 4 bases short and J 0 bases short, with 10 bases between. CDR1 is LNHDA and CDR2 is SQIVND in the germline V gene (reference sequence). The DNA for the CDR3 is TGTGCCAGTAGTAAAGCACTAAGCTCCTACGAGCAGTACTTC. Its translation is CASSKALSSYEQYF.

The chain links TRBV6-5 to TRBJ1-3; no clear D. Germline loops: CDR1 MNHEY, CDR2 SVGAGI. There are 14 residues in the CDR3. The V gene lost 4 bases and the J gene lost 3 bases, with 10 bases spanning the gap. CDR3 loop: CASSLSGLGNTIYF. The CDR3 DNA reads TGTGCCAGCAGTTTGTCCGGACTTGGAAACACCATATATTTT.

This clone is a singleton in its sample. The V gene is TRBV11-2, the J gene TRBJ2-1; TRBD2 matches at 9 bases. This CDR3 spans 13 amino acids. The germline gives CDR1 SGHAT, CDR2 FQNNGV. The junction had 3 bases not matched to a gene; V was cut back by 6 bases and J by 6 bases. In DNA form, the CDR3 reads TGTGCCAGCAGGCCTAGCGGGGCCAATGAGCAGTTCTTC. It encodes CASRPSGANEQFF. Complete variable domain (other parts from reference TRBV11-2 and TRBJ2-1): EAGVAQSPRYKIIEKRQSVAFWCNPISGHATLYWYQQILGQGPKLLIQFQNNGVVDDSQLPKDRFSAERLKGVDSTLKIQPAKLEDSAVYLCASRPSGANEQFFGPGTRLTVL.

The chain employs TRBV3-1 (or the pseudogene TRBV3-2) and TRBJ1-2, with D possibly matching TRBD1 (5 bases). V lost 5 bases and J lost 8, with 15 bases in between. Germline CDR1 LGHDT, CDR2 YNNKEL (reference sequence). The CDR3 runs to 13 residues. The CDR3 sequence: CASSKGRGYGYTF. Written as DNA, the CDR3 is TGTGCCAGCAGCAAAGGGAGGGGCTACGGCTACACCTTC.